This T cell receptor (beta chain) emerged from a study of Ad26.COV2.S vaccination and SARS-CoV-2 variants. Study-wide findings and caveats: The authors reported substantial breadth in spike-specific CD8+ and CD4+ T cell responses after vaccination. Non-spike TCR breadth was similar in vaccine and placebo recipients.

Notes on this clone: Its matching antigen is unknown.

This table comes from immunoSEQ multiplex PCR, and its TCRdb copy is limited to in-frame clones, with some not included. Among 350,000 to 600,000 clones, roughly 87% were seen once, and the ten largest hold about 1.7%. The treatment here: 15 to 20 received Ad26.COV2.S at low or high dose, single or two shots; about five received placebo; per-sample allocation not given. Following the first vaccine or placebo injection, samples were taken on day 63. This clonotype was obtained from a person aged 18 to 65 who received the Ad26.COV2.S COVID-19 vaccine or a placebo. The specimen was peripheral blood, collected in a trial of Ad26.COV2.S vaccine versus placebo.

The CDR3 spells CASGRHSNSPLHF. The CDR3 nucleotides read TGTGCCAGCGGGAGACACAGTAATTCACCCCTCCACTTT. The rearrangement links TRBV6-6 to TRBJ1-6; no clear D. The CDR3 covers 13 residues. The germline V gene encodes CDR1 MNHNY and CDR2 SVGAGI (reference sequence). Between the trimmed V and J ends, which lost 8 bases and 6 bases, there was a span of 11 bases.